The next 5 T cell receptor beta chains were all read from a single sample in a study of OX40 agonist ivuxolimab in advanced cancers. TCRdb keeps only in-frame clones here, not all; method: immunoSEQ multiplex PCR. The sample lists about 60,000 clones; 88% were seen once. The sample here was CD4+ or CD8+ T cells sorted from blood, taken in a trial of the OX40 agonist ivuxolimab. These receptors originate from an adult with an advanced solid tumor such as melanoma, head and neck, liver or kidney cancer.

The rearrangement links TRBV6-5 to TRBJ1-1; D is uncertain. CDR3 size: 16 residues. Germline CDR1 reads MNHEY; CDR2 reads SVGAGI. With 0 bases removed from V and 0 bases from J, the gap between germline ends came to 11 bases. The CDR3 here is CASSYSQTPMNTEAFF. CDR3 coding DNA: TGTGCCAGCAGTTACTCCCAGACCCCCATGAACACTGAAGCTTTCTTT.

CDR3 in DNA: TGTGCCAGCAGTTTATTTGGCAGGGGGCGTGGGAGCACTGAAGCTTTCTTT. Its protein product is CASSLFGRGRGSTEAFF. The V call is TRBV28, the J call TRBJ1-1, with 8 positions matching TRBD1. This CDR3 is built from 17 residues. The germline CDR1 and CDR2 sequences are MDHEN and SYDVKM. The V gene end was trimmed by 1 base and the J gene end by 4 bases; junction bases not matched to a gene: 11.

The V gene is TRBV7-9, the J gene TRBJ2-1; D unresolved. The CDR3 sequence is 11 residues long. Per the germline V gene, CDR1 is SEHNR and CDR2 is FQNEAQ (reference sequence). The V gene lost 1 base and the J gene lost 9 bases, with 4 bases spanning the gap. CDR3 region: CASSLGSEQFF. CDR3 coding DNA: TGTGCCAGCAGCTTAGGAAGTGAGCAGTTCTTC.

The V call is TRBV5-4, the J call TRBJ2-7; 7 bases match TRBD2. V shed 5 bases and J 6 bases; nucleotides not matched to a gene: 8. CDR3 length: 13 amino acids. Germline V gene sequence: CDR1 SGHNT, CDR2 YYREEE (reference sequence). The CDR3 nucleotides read TGTGCCAGCAGACGGGGGGAGGGGAGCGAGCAGTACTTC. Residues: CASRRGEGSEQYF.

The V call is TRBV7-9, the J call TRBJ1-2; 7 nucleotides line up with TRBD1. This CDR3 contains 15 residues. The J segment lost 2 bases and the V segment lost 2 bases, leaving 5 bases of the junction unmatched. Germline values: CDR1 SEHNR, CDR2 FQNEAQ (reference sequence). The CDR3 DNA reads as TGTGCCAGCAGCTTAAATAAGGGACAGAACTATGGCTACACCTTC. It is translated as CASSLNKGQNYGYTF.